The 32 T cell receptor beta chains reported below all come from one sample, sequenced in a study of response to subunit inactivated influenza vaccine. TCRdb reanalysed the RT-PCR reads using MiXCR and keeps one entry per CDR3 protein. The data show about 620,000 distinct CDR3 sequences, with 11% seen just once and 9.5% to 12% held by the top ten. This sample was also put to use in a study of T cells expressing NK-cell markers. That paper notes: Production of TCR beta cDNA relied on 5'RACE template switching with UMIs.

The source was PBMCs from blood, collected on the day of vaccination. Receptors originate from a man aged 45-65 years who received an inactivated influenza vaccine.

This clonotype was seen many times. The genes are TRBV28 and TRBJ2-3; 10 positions agree with TRBD2. CDR1 is MDHEN, CDR2 SYDVKM, per germline. Trimming cost V 4 bases and J 2 bases; bases outside gene matches: 3. CDR3 length: 15 amino acids. The CDR3 spells CASSSSGRLTDTQYF. Here the CDR3 DNA reads TGTGCCAGCAGTTCTAGCGGGAGACTCACAGATACGCAGTATTTT.

The chain employs TRBV5-5 and TRBJ2-1; the D is unclear. V was trimmed by 3 bases and J by 5 bases, leaving 15 bases between them. CDR1 SGHKS and CDR2 YYEKEE come from the germline V gene (reference sequence). The CDR3 runs 15 residues. CDR3 protein: CASSSRTPGNNEQFF. Written as DNA, the CDR3 is TGTGCCAGCAGCTCGCGGACGCCAGGAAACAATGAGCAGTTCTTC.

This clonotype has at least ten counts. The chain is built from TRBV20-1 and TRBJ1-5; maybe TRBD1 (5 bases). Germline loops: CDR1 DFQATT, CDR2 SNEGSKA (reference sequence). CDR3 length equals 14 residues. The ends were cut back, 3 bases at V and 0 bases at J, with 9 bases in the middle. The CDR3 sequence is CSARDIYSNQPQHF. CDR3 in DNA: TGCAGTGCTAGGGACATCTATAGCAATCAGCCCCAGCATTTT.

This clonotype has more than one count but fewer than ten. This rearrangement joins TRBV7-2 to TRBJ1-3, with D possibly being TRBD1 (6 bases). Germline values: CDR1 SGHTA, CDR2 FQGNSA. This CDR3 has 16 residues. V gave up 0 bases and J gave up 3 bases, with 12 bases separating them. CDR3 residues: CASSLAAGAIGNTIYF. Here the CDR3 DNA reads TGTGCCAGCAGCTTAGCAGCGGGGGCTATTGGAAACACCATATATTTT.

This clonotype came up many times. The V call is TRBV29-1, the J call TRBJ2-7; 8 nucleotides match TRBD2. The germline V gene has CDR1 SQVTM and CDR2 ANQGSEA. This CDR3 is built from 12 residues. The CDR3 is CSVGRGSYEQYF. The DNA of the CDR3 is TGCAGTGTCGGGAGGGGATCCTACGAGCAGTACTTC.

V and J are TRBV20-1 and TRBJ1-5, with D perhaps matching TRBD1 (6 bases). Germline assignment: CDR1 DFQATT and CDR2 SNEGSKA (reference sequence). Trimming left V 0 bases short and J 3 bases short, with 12 bases between. The CDR3 has 15 amino acids. CDR3 residues: CSARDMGHVNQPQHF. As DNA, the CDR3 is TGCAGTGCTAGAGATATGGGACACGTCAATCAGCCCCAGCATTTT.

The chain has TRBV7-8 and TRBJ1-4; D perhaps matches TRBD1 (5 bases). The germline V and J ends were trimmed by 1 base and 2 bases, with 11 bases remaining between them. Germline lookup yields CDR1 SGHVS and CDR2 FQNEAQ. The CDR3 covers 16 residues. CDR3 nucleotide sequence: TGTGCCAGCAGCTTAGTTGTGGGGACGACTAATGAAAAACTGTTTTTT. Translated, it gives CASSLVVGTTNEKLFF.

This clonotype was observed at least ten times. The chain combines TRBV21-1 with TRBJ1-3; the DNA was not used to check the table's D call, TRBD1. TRBV21-1 is a pseudogene locus. The CDR3 has 20 amino acids. CDR3 bases: TGTGCCAGCAGCATCCGCCGGGACACGTATTCGCAGAATTCTGGAAACACCATATATTTT. Translating it yields CASSIRRDTYSQNSGNTIYF.

This clonotype showed up many times. This chain connects TRBV10-2 to TRBJ2-2; D is tentatively TRBD1 or TRBD2 (6 bases each). Per the germline V gene, CDR1 is WSHSY and CDR2 is SAAADI. The V gene lost 5 bases and the J gene lost 3 bases, with 10 bases spanning the gap. CDR3 length equals 14 residues. CDR3 region: CASSTGADTGELFF. For the CDR3, the DNA is TGCGCCAGCAGTACGGGGGCGGACACCGGGGAGCTGTTTTTT.

The count of this clonotype is one. V and J are TRBV3-1 and TRBJ2-2, with D uncertain. CDR3 length: 16 residues. Per the germline V gene, CDR1 is LGHDT and CDR2 is YNNKEL (reference sequence). V gave up 0 bases and J gave up 7 bases, with 15 bases separating them. CDR3 sequence: CASSQEVRLGHGELFF. CDR3 in DNA: TGTGCCAGCAGCCAAGAGGTGCGATTAGGGCACGGGGAGCTGTTTTTT.

This clonotype was recorded many times. V gene TRBV3-1 combines with J gene TRBJ2-3, with a possible D match to TRBD2 (5 bases). Trimming left V 3 bases short and J 0 bases short, with 16 bases between. Germline V gene lookup returns CDR1 LGHDT and CDR2 YNNKEL (reference sequence). There are 17 residues in the CDR3. The CDR3 loop reads CASSHLAWLGSTDTQYF. CDR3 sequence (DNA): TGTGCCAGCAGCCATCTAGCATGGTTGGGAAGCACAGATACGCAGTATTTT.

The J gene is TRBJ2-1, the V gene TRBV20-1; TRBD2 might be the D (6 bases). V lost 0 bases to trimming and J lost 6 bases, with 15 bases between them. This CDR3 has 15 amino acids. Germline-derived CDR1 and CDR2 are DFQATT and SNEGSKA (reference sequence). The CDR3 DNA reads TGCAGTGCTAGAGATGGGGGGAGTGGGTTCAATGAGCAGTTCTTC. This encodes CSARDGGSGFNEQFF.

The V gene is TRBV12-3 or TRBV12-4, the J gene TRBJ1-1; D remains unclear. The V and J ends lost 2 bases and 6 bases respectively, with 13 bases between them. This CDR3 comprises 14 residues. The CDR3 DNA reads as TGTGCCAGCAGTTTATATAAACTCCCCCCTGAAGCTTTCTTT. This translates into CASSLYKLPPEAFF.

This clonotype was observed a handful of times. The rearrangement joins TRBV7-9 to TRBJ1-3; D ambiguous. The CDR3 spans 11 residues. Germline CDR1 is SEHNR and CDR2 is FQNEAQ (reference sequence). V was pared by 5 bases and J by 8 bases, with 7 bases between. CDR3 amino acids: CASSPGHTIYF. CDR3 bases: TGTGCCAGCAGCCCCGGTCACACCATATATTTT.

This clonotype was picked up a small number of times. The chain has TRBV11-1 and TRBJ1-4; 7 bases are shared with TRBD1. Germline assignment: CDR1 SGHAT and CDR2 FQDESV (reference sequence). V trimming: 1 base; J trimming: 0 bases; junction bases outside the gene matches: 11. This CDR3 region has 19 residues. CDR3 DNA: TGTGCCAGCAGCTTAGGAGGGACAGCCAACCCTGCAACTAATGAAAAACTGTTTTTT. Protein product: CASSLGGTANPATNEKLFF.

The sample holds a few counts of this clonotype. V gene TRBV7-2 combines with J gene TRBJ2-1; TRBD2 agrees at 10 bases. The CDR3 runs 15 residues. The V gene end was trimmed by 2 bases and the J gene end by 7 bases; junction bases not matched to a gene: 5. From germline, CDR1 is SGHTA and CDR2 FQGNSA. CDR3 in amino acids: CASSLLLAGANEQFF. The CDR3 DNA is TGTGCCAGCAGCTTACTGCTAGCGGGAGCGAATGAGCAGTTCTTC.

In this sample, this clonotype turned up a few times. The chain links TRBV4-2 to TRBJ2-1; perhaps TRBD1 as D (7 bases). Per the germline V gene, CDR1 is LGHNA and CDR2 is YNFKEQ. The germline V and J ends were trimmed by 0 bases and 9 bases, with 15 bases remaining between them. The CDR3 runs to 15 residues. The CDR3 DNA sequence: TGTGCCAGCAGCCAAGACGGGCAGGGGGGTGGTGAGCAGTTCTTC. Its translation is CASSQDGQGGGEQFF.

V is TRBV30 and J is TRBJ1-1; D gene uncertain. From germline, CDR1 is GTSNPN and CDR2 SVGIG (reference sequence). Trimming pared 2 bases from V and 3 bases from J, leaving 4 bases between. This CDR3 has 11 residues. The CDR3 loop is CAWSHYTEAFF. In DNA form, the CDR3 reads TGTGCCTGGAGTCATTACACTGAAGCTTTCTTT.

This clonotype was found many times. The CDR3 coding sequence is TGCAGCGTTGAGTCTAGCGGGGAGACCCAGTACTTC. This codes for CSVESSGETQYF. The genes are TRBV29-1 and TRBJ2-5; 8 positions agree with TRBD2. CDR1 is SQVTM and CDR2 is ANQGSEA in the germline V gene. Trimming at V came to 3 bases and at J to 5 bases, leaving 2 bases not matched to a gene. The CDR3 sequence is 12 residues long. Using reference TRBV29-1 and TRBJ2-5 for the parts outside the CDR3, the full variable domain is SAVISQKPSRDICQRGTSLTIQCQVDSQVTMMFWYRQQPGQSLTLIATANQGSEATYESGFVIDKFPISRPNLTFSTLTVSNMSPEDSSIYLCSVESSGETQYFGPGTRLLVL.

The genes are TRBV11-2 and TRBJ2-7, with 14 bases that match TRBD2. J lost 2 bases, V lost 6 bases, and 12 bases had no gene match. The CDR3 length is 18 residues. The germline gives CDR1 SGHAT, CDR2 FQNNGV. This CDR3 reads CASSKYPTSGRGTYEQYF. The DNA for the CDR3 is TGTGCCAGCAGTAAATACCCGACTAGCGGGAGGGGCACCTACGAGCAGTACTTC.

This clonotype has only a few counts. The rearrangement joins TRBV10-3 to TRBJ2-5, with 9 bases matching TRBD1. CDR3 length: 18 amino acids. The V gene's germline CDR1 is ENHRY and CDR2 SYGVKD. The ends lost 0 bases at V and 1 base at J; junction bases unmatched: 9. DNA of the CDR3: TGTGCCATCAGTGAGTCCCTAGGACAGGGGAGTTCCCAAGAGACCCAGTACTTC. Its protein product is CAISESLGQGSSQETQYF.

The gene calls are TRBV25-1 and TRBJ1-2, with D possibly matching TRBD1 (5 bases). Germline CDR1 MGHDK, CDR2 SYGVNS. This CDR3 is 15 amino acids long. V was pared by 3 bases and J by 4 bases, with 15 bases between. CDR3 region: CASSDTGRFPYGYTF. The CDR3 coding sequence is TGTGCCAGCAGTGATACAGGCAGGTTCCCCTATGGCTACACCTTC.

The chain combines TRBV5-5 with TRBJ2-5, with D unresolved. Per germline, CDR1 SGHKS and CDR2 YYEKEE (reference sequence). There are 12 residues in the CDR3. V lost 5 bases and J 5 bases, leaving 10 bases between the germline ends. CDR3: CASSANAETQYF. The CDR3 nucleotides read TGTGCCAGCAGTGCGAACGCGGAGACCCAGTACTTC.

The gene calls are TRBV6-5 and TRBJ2-1; 11 nucleotides line up with TRBD2. This CDR3 spans 15 amino acids. Germline CDR1 MNHEY, CDR2 SVGAGI. J was trimmed by 6 bases and V by 2 bases; bases with no gene match: 3. CDR3 protein: CASSYVAGGANEQFF. The CDR3 coding sequence is TGTGCCAGCAGTTACGTAGCGGGAGGGGCCAATGAGCAGTTCTTC.

This rearrangement joins TRBV10-3 to TRBJ2-7; 7 bases line up with TRBD2. The CDR3 extends over 11 amino acids. V lost 8 bases, J lost 6 bases, and 4 bases stayed unmatched. Germline CDR1 and CDR2: ENHRY and SYGVKD. CDR3: CAILSGGEQYF. The CDR3 DNA follows: TGTGCCATCCTCTCGGGGGGCGAGCAGTACTTC.

A few counts support this clonotype. The J gene is TRBJ2-3, the V gene TRBV10-3, with 11 bases matching TRBD2. This CDR3 contains 16 residues. V shed 1 base and J 6 bases; nucleotides not matched to a gene: 6. CDR1 and CDR2 from the germline V gene are ENHRY and SYGVKD. CDR3 loop: CAISEFKRLAGDTQYF. In DNA form, the CDR3 reads TGTGCCATCAGTGAGTTTAAAAGACTAGCGGGGGATACGCAGTATTTT.

The CDR3: CASGPGGEETQYF. The CDR3 coding sequence is TGTGCCAGCGGCCCGGGGGGGGAAGAGACCCAGTACTTC. V usage is TRBV5-6 and J usage is TRBJ2-5; 8 bases match TRBD2. The germline gives CDR1 SGHDT, CDR2 YYEEEE. This CDR3 is built from 13 residues. Losses at the gene ends were 7 bases for V and 3 bases for J; bases not matched to a gene: 5.

The V and J genes are TRBV30 and TRBJ1-5, with 8 positions matching TRBD1. CDR1 and CDR2 from the germline V gene are GTSNPN and SVGIG (reference sequence). The V segment lost 1 base and the J segment 3 bases; nucleotides outside the gene matches: 5. The CDR3 length is 15 residues. The CDR3 spells CAWSGTGWDNQPQHF. Here the CDR3 DNA reads TGTGCCTGGAGTGGGACAGGGTGGGACAATCAGCCCCAGCATTTT.

V and J are TRBV20-1 and TRBJ1-4; TRBD1 might be the D (6 bases). This CDR3 comprises 15 residues. Germline assignment: CDR1 DFQATT and CDR2 SNEGSKA (reference sequence). V dropped 1 base and J dropped 8 bases, with 17 bases sitting between them. The CDR3 DNA reads as TGCAGTGCTAGAGTCCCGTCTTTGGGGGCGGAAAAACTGTTTTTT. This gives the protein CSARVPSLGAEKLFF.

This clonotype has a count of ten or more. The rearrangement links TRBV12-3 or TRBV12-4 to TRBJ1-2; no firm D call. The germline V and J ends were trimmed by 5 bases and 3 bases, with 13 bases remaining between them. The CDR3 has 14 amino acids. CDR3 bases: TGTGCCAGCAGTCCCCCCGGAGGATACTATGGCTACACCTTC. Translating it yields CASSPPGGYYGYTF.

The gene calls are TRBV6-5 and TRBJ1-1, with no clear D. CDR1 and CDR2 from the germline V gene are MNHEY and SVGAGI. The CDR3 sequence is 14 residues long. Trimming took 0 bases from V and 4 from J, leaving 9 bases between them. This CDR3 reads CASSYSRTVTEAFF. CDR3 DNA sequence: TGTGCCAGCAGTTACTCGAGGACGGTCACTGAAGCTTTCTTT.

In this sample, this clonotype turned up a few times. V usage is TRBV12-3 or TRBV12-4 and J usage is TRBJ2-6, with D possibly called TRBD1 or TRBD2 (5 bases each). Trimming removed 8 bases at V and 2 bases at J, with 10 bases between. CDR3 size: 14 residues. The CDR3 reads CASGTGAGANVLTF. DNA for the CDR3: TGTGCCAGCGGGACCGGGGCTGGGGCCAACGTCCTGACTTTC.